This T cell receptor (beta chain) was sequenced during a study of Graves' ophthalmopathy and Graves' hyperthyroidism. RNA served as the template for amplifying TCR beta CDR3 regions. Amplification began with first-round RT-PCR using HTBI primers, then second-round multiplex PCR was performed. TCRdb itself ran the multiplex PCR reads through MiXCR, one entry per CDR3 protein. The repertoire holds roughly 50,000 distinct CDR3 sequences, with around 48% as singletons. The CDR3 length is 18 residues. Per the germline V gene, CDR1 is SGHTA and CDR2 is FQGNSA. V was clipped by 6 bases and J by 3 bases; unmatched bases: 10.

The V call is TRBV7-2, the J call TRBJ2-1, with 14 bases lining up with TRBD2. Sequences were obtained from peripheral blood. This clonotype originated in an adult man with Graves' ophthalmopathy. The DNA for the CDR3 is TGTGCCAGCAGTTACAGGACTAGCGGGAGGAGGCTCTACAATGAGCAGTTCTTC. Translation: CASSYRTSGRRLYNEQFF.